Below are 27 T cell receptor beta chains sequenced from a single sample in a study of blood T cell repertoires in COVID-19. Method: immunoSEQ multiplex PCR; TCRdb's copy keeps in-frame clones and lacks some. The data show a few hundred thousand clones, 75% to 90% seen once. The sequencing input was PBMCs or T cells enriched from blood (not recorded which). The origin of the receptors is a man aged 30 to 45 who had recovered from COVID-19.

About this clone: Other DNA sequences in the same sample also yield this CDR3. This chain joins TRBV28 and TRBJ2-5, with TRBD2 matching over 7 bases. The CDR3 has 13 amino acids. The V gene's germline CDR1 is MDHEN and CDR2 SYDVKM. The trim removed 3 bases at V and 4 bases at J, leaving 2 bases unmatched. The CDR3 nucleotides are TGTGCCAGCAGTTTGGGAGGGAGAGAGACCCAGTACTTC. Translating it yields CASSLGGRETQYF.

V usage is TRBV5-1 and J usage is TRBJ2-2, with D perhaps TRBD2 (6 bases). Germline V lookup: CDR1 SGHRS, CDR2 YFSETQ. V was shortened by 0 bases and J by 2 bases, with 11 bases between the two germline ends. CDR3 length: 16 residues. CDR3 in amino acids: CASSLAASVNTGELFF. CDR3 DNA: TGCGCCAGCAGCTTGGCGGCTAGCGTTAACACCGGGGAGCTGTTTTTT.

This rearrangement joins TRBV6-5 to TRBJ1-6, with 9 bases identical to TRBD1. V lost 6 bases to trimming and J lost 8 bases; unmatched junction nucleotides: 5. The CDR3 is made up of 14 amino acids. Germline CDR1 reads MNHEY; CDR2 reads SVGAGI. The CDR3 here is CASSGTGRDSPLHF. CDR3 bases: TGTGCCAGCAGCGGGACAGGGAGAGATTCACCCCTCCACTTT.

The V call is TRBV9, the J call TRBJ2-7; 9 bases line up with TRBD1. CDR1 and CDR2 from the germline V gene are SGDLS and YYNGEE. This CDR3 is built from 14 residues. V shed 4 bases and J 3 bases; nucleotides not matched to a gene: 5. CDR3 DNA sequence: TGTGCCAGCAGCAGGACAGGGGAGGGCTACGAGCAGTACTTC. Translated, it gives CASSRTGEGYEQYF.

V and J are TRBV2 and TRBJ1-2; the D gene is possibly TRBD1 (5 bases). Germline CDR1 and CDR2: SNHLY and FYNNEI. The CDR3 is made up of 15 amino acids. V was trimmed by 5 bases and J by 4 bases, leaving 17 bases between them. The CDR3: CASSPSRDSLYGYTF. In nucleotides, the CDR3 is TGTGCCAGCAGTCCCAGCCGGGACTCCCTCTATGGCTACACCTTC.

The gene calls are TRBV4-1 and TRBJ2-1, with a weak D call TRBD2 (6 bases). Germline loops: CDR1 MGHRA, CDR2 YSYEKL. Trimming left V 4 bases short and J 9 bases short, with 16 bases between. This CDR3 has 14 amino acids. The CDR3 reads CASSLRTGEGEQFF. The CDR3 region has the DNA TGCGCCAGCAGCCTTCGGACGGGAGAGGGTGAGCAGTTCTTC.

This clone is a singleton in its sample. V and J are TRBV2 and TRBJ1-2; TRBD1 aligns across 9 bases. V shed 0 bases and J 6 bases; nucleotides not matched to a gene: 2. This CDR3 region has 14 residues. Germline V CDR1 and CDR2: SNHLY, FYNNEI. The CDR3 nucleotides are TGTGCCAGCAGTGAAGCAAGGGACAGGGATGGCTACACCTTC. It yields the protein CASSEARDRDGYTF.

V and J are TRBV7-9 and TRBJ1-4, with 7 positions matching TRBD1. This CDR3 spans 14 amino acids. Per the germline V gene, CDR1 is SEHNR and CDR2 is FQNEAQ (reference sequence). Trimming at V came to 6 bases and at J to 4 bases, leaving 5 bases not matched to a gene. The CDR3 coding sequence is TGTGCCAGCAGTTCACAGGGGCTTAATGAAAAACTGTTTTTT. Its protein product is CASSSQGLNEKLFF.

The V call is TRBV28, the J call TRBJ1-1; D ambiguous. The germline V and J ends were trimmed by 2 bases and 6 bases, with 7 bases remaining between them. CDR1 MDHEN and CDR2 SYDVKM come from the germline V gene. This CDR3 region has 12 residues. The CDR3 DNA is TGTGCCAGCAGTTTAGCGGGCTCTGAAGCTTTCTTT. Its translation is CASSLAGSEAFF.

This chain links TRBV30 with TRBJ2-1, with TRBD2 identical over 12 bases. This CDR3 has 12 amino acids. Per the germline V gene, CDR1 is GTSNPN and CDR2 is SVGIG (reference sequence). Losses at the gene ends were 3 bases for V and 13 bases for J; bases not matched to a gene: 4. As DNA, the CDR3 is TGTGCCTGGAGGGGACTAGCGGGCCCACAGTTCTTC. This translates into CAWRGLAGPQFF. Full variable domain (rest looked up from reference TRBV30 and TRBJ2-1): SQTIHQWPATLVQPVGSPLSLECTVEGTSNPNLYWYRQAAGRGLQLLFYSVGIGQISSEVPQNLSASRPQDRQFILSSKKLLLSDSGFYLCAWRGLAGPQFFGPGTRLTVL.

This chain uses TRBV11-2 with TRBJ2-7, with unresolved D. Trimming took 1 base from V and 3 from J, leaving 7 bases between them. CDR1 is SGHAT and CDR2 is FQNNGV in the germline V gene. The CDR3 sequence is 13 residues long. In DNA form, the CDR3 reads TGTGCCAGCAGCTTAGGACAAGACTACGAGCAGTACTTC. This translates into CASSLGQDYEQYF.

The chain couples TRBV25-1 to TRBJ1-2, with 8 bases aligning to TRBD1. This CDR3 comprises 13 residues. Germline CDR1 and CDR2: MGHDK and SYGVNS. The junction had 5 bases not matched to a gene; V was cut back by 6 bases and J by 5 bases. In DNA, the CDR3 is TGTGCCAGCAGACTGACAGGGGTATATGGCTACACCTTC. It encodes CASRLTGVYGYTF.

The chain recombines TRBV28 with TRBJ2-1; 8 bases map to TRBD1. The ends lost 4 bases at V and 2 bases at J; junction bases unmatched: 16. The CDR3 spans 19 residues. Germline V gene lookup returns CDR1 MDHEN and CDR2 SYDVKM. In DNA, the CDR3 is TGTGCCAGCAGTTCCGCGGGACAGGCCTCTCTGGGGGCCTACAATGAGCAGTTCTTC. Translated: CASSSAGQASLGAYNEQFF.

The V call is TRBV5-4, the J call TRBJ1-1; perhaps TRBD1 as D (6 bases). The CDR3 spans 13 residues. The ends were cut back, 2 bases at V and 4 bases at J, with 9 bases in the middle. Germline V lookup: CDR1 SGHNT, CDR2 YYREEE (reference sequence). The CDR3: CASSFTGFTEAFF. The CDR3 coding sequence is TGTGCCAGCAGCTTTACAGGGTTCACTGAAGCTTTCTTT.

The chain is built from TRBV19 and TRBJ2-2; 7 bases match TRBD1. The CDR3 consists of 17 residues. V trimming: 5 bases; J trimming: 3 bases; junction bases outside the gene matches: 12. Germline CDR1 and CDR2: LNHDA and SQIVND (reference sequence). In DNA, the CDR3 is TGTGCCAGTAGTCCCATGGGACAGTCTCACCACACCGGGGAGCTGTTTTTT. It codes for CASSPMGQSHHTGELFF.

This clone appeared a single time. This chain links TRBV3-1 (or the pseudogene TRBV3-2) with TRBJ1-1; TRBD1 might be the D (6 bases). CDR3 length: 15 amino acids. V was clipped by 2 bases and J by 4 bases, with 14 bases between them. CDR1 and CDR2 from the germline V gene are LGHDT and YNNKEL (reference sequence). The CDR3 region is CASSQQTGFRTEAFF. As DNA, the CDR3 is TGTGCCAGCAGCCAACAAACAGGGTTTCGCACTGAAGCTTTCTTT.

The chain has TRBV6-5 and TRBJ1-2, with TRBD1 matching over 7 bases. CDR3 length: 14 residues. Looked up from germline, CDR1 is MNHEY and CDR2 is SVGAGI. The V and J ends lost 6 bases and 3 bases, in that order; junction bases with no gene match: 7. The CDR3 DNA reads TGTGCCAGCAGGAAGCAGGGGGAGTACTATGGCTACACCTTC. Protein product: CASRKQGEYYGYTF.

The chain uses TRBV20-1 and TRBJ1-2; 8 bases line up with TRBD1. This CDR3 region has 16 residues. Trimming at V came to 3 bases and at J to 8 bases, leaving 17 bases not matched to a gene. The germline V gene encodes CDR1 DFQATT and CDR2 SNEGSKA (reference sequence). The CDR3 DNA is TGCAGTGCTAGTAGCGGTCCGACAGGGGCTTTTGGAGGCTACACCTTC. It encodes CSASSGPTGAFGGYTF.

The chain links TRBV5-1 to TRBJ2-1, with D perhaps TRBD1 (6 bases). The CDR3 has 15 amino acids. V was shortened by 4 bases and J by 0 bases, with 11 bases between the two germline ends. Germline CDR1 reads SGHRS; CDR2 reads YFSETQ. The CDR3 nucleotides read TGCGCCAGCAGCCGGCAGGGGAGCTCCTACAATGAGCAGTTCTTC. It codes for CASSRQGSSYNEQFF.

V is TRBV10-3 and J is TRBJ2-1; TRBD2 agrees at 10 bases. Germline values: CDR1 ENHRY, CDR2 SYGVKD. Trimming cost V 8 bases and J 8 bases; bases outside gene matches: 6. The CDR3 runs to 13 residues. The CDR3 nucleotides are TGTGCCATCGGGGGACTAGCGTTACATGAGCAGTTCTTC. This codes for CAIGGLALHEQFF.

This sequence joins TRBV10-3 and TRBJ2-3; D is possibly TRBD2 (6 bases). V was clipped by 6 bases and J by 3 bases, with 16 bases between them. Per germline, CDR1 ENHRY and CDR2 SYGVKD. CDR3 size: 15 residues. CDR3 coding DNA: TGTGCCATCAGGCCGGGGGAGAGTTTAACAGATACGCAGTATTTT. It is translated as CAIRPGESLTDTQYF.

This clone was observed a single time. The genes are TRBV3-1 (or the pseudogene TRBV3-2) and TRBJ1-2, with 7 bases lining up with TRBD1. This CDR3 comprises 18 residues. Germline CDR1 is LGHDT and CDR2 is YNNKEL (reference sequence). V shed 5 bases and J 3 bases; nucleotides not matched to a gene: 18. The CDR3 coding sequence is TGTGCCAGCAGCGATCGCCCGACAGGGCCCTTAAGTGACTATGGCTACACCTTC. Translated: CASSDRPTGPLSDYGYTF.

The chain uses TRBV7-8 and TRBJ2-3; TRBD1 aligns across 12 bases. CDR3 length: 17 amino acids. Germline lookup yields CDR1 SGHVS and CDR2 FQNEAQ. Germline trimming cut 3 bases from V and 0 bases from J; bases unmatched to any gene: 4. DNA of the CDR3: TGTGCCAGCAGCTTGAGGGGACAGGGGGCGAGCACAGATACGCAGTATTTT. As protein: CASSLRGQGASTDTQYF. Full variable domain (rest looked up from reference TRBV7-8 and TRBJ2-3): GAGVSQSPRYKVAKRGQDVALRCDPISGHVSLFWYQQALGQGPEFLTYFQNEAQLDKSGLPSDRFFAERPEGSVSTLKIQRTQQEDSAVYLCASSLRGQGASTDTQYFGPGTRLTVL.

The chain uses TRBV23-1 and TRBJ2-1, with 9 bases aligning to TRBD1. TRBV23-1 is an ORF; its function is uncertain. This CDR3 has 20 residues. The trim removed 0 bases at V and 1 base at J, leaving 13 bases unmatched. The CDR3 spells CASSQSFSRPGTGSYNEQFF. The CDR3 DNA follows: TGCGCCAGCAGTCAATCATTTTCCCGCCCCGGGACAGGGTCCTACAATGAGCAGTTCTTC.

The V gene is TRBV5-4, the J gene TRBJ2-3; 9 nucleotides match TRBD1. The CDR3 runs to 15 residues. After removal of 0 bases from V and 8 bases from J, the junction contained 7 bases not matched to a gene. In germline, CDR1 is SGHNT, CDR2 YYREEE (reference sequence). In nucleotides, the CDR3 is TGTGCCAGCAGCTTGGAACAGGGGGCAGTAAGTACGCAGTATTTT. Translating gives CASSLEQGAVSTQYF.

This chain joins TRBV7-2 and TRBJ1-1, with a weak D call TRBD1 (6 bases). V shed 5 bases and J shed 10 bases, with 20 bases lying between them. Per the germline V gene, CDR1 is SGHTA and CDR2 is FQGNSA. CDR3 length: 14 residues. The CDR3 protein is CASSPGTSRGGAFF. DNA for the CDR3: TGTGCCAGCAGCCCAGGGACCTCCCGAGGGGGAGCTTTCTTT. The entire variable domain, with the rest obtained from reference TRBV7-2 and TRBJ1-1, is as follows: GAGVSQSPSNKVTEKGKDVELRCDPISGHTALYWYRQSLGQGLEFLIYFQGNSAPDKSGLPSDRFSAERTGGSVSTLTIQRTQQEDSAVYLCASSPGTSRGGAFFGQGTRLTVV.

The V gene is TRBV28, the J gene TRBJ1-5; D gene unclear. Trimming pared 6 bases from V and 0 bases from J, leaving 6 bases between. Germline V gene sequence: CDR1 MDHEN, CDR2 SYDVKM. There are 13 residues in the CDR3. The DNA of the CDR3 is TGTGCCAGCAGGACTACTAGCAATCAGCCCCAGCATTTT. Its protein is CASRTTSNQPQHF.